Listed below are T cell receptor beta chains from one sample, sequenced in a study of PD-L1 blockade in urothelial cancer. The assay was immunoSEQ multiplex PCR, and TCRdb's table has in-frame clones only and misses some. The table lists over 100,000 clones, around 93% of them singletons. Sample: PBMCs, taken around atezolizumab (anti-PD-L1) treatment. These receptors were collected from a man in his 60s with urothelial cancer. CDR3s include the opening cysteine and the closing phenylalanine or tryptophan. A D gene is named only where the DNA matches it firmly. The size entry is marked missing in some rows and otherwise reads once, few, many or a size class.

v_gene	j_gene	d_gene	abundance	CDR3aa	CDR3nt
TRBV7-2	TRBJ2-5	NA	NA	CASSLASLETQYF	TGTGCCAGCAGCTTAGCTTCTTTGGAGACCCAGTACTTC
TRBV7-9	TRBJ2-5	TRBD2	once	CASSLGVAGGETQYF	TGTGCCAGCAGCTTAGGTGTGGCGGGGGGTGAGACCCAGTACTTC
TRBV28	TRBJ2-5	NA	NA	CASFDRSPETQYF	TGTGCCAGCTTCGACAGGTCACCGGAGACCCAGTACTTC
TRBV7-9	TRBJ1-1	TRBD1	NA	CASSALDRAEAFF	TGTGCCAGCAGCGCGCTCGACAGGGCTGAAGCTTTCTTT
TRBV30	TRBJ1-3	TRBD1	NA	CAWWTGSGNTIYF	TGTGCCTGGTGGACAGGCTCTGGAAACACCATATATTTT
TRBV14	TRBJ1-2	TRBD1	NA	CASSPRTGGNYGYTF	TGTGCCAGCAGTCCAAGGACAGGGGGTAACTATGGCTACACCTTC
TRBV12-1	TRBJ2-7	NA	NA	CASSLSGSDFGEQYF	TGTGCCAGCAGCCTTTCCGGGAGCGATTTTGGCGAGCAGTACTTC
TRBV19	TRBJ2-7	TRBD1	NA	CASSRQGAIDEQYF	TGTGCCAGTAGCAGACAGGGGGCGATAGACGAGCAGTACTTC
TRBV28	TRBJ1-2	NA	once	CASSLGQGYSWTF	TGTGCCAGCAGTTTAGGCCAGGGTTATTCTTGGACCTTC
TRBV4-2	TRBJ2-3	TRBD2	NA	CASSQDSRLAATDTQYF	TGTGCCAGCAGCCAAGATTCCAGACTAGCGGCCACAGATACGCAGTATTTT
TRBV15	TRBJ2-7	NA	NA	CATSRRDFPYEQYF	TGTGCCACCAGCAGACGGGACTTTCCCTACGAGCAGTACTTC
TRBV11-2	TRBJ2-1	TRBD1	NA	CASSSDRGNYNEQFF	TGTGCCAGCAGCTCCGACAGGGGGAACTACAATGAGCAGTTCTTC
TRBV5-1	TRBJ2-5	NA	NA	CASSLGANQETQYF	TGCGCCAGCAGCTTGGGGGCAAACCAAGAGACCCAGTACTTC
TRBV6-6	TRBJ1-3	NA	NA	CASSYSRGYSGNTIYF	TGTGCCAGCAGTTACTCCAGGGGTTACTCTGGAAACACCATATATTTT
TRBV28	TRBJ1-5	TRBD1	NA	CASSITSGGRQPQHF	TGTGCCAGCAGTATTACTTCAGGGGGCCGTCAGCCCCAGCATTTT
TRBV6-1	TRBJ1-5	NA	NA	CASSEYHRGNQPQHF	TGTGCCAGCAGCGAATACCACAGGGGCAATCAGCCCCAGCATTTT
TRBV9	TRBJ2-3	TRBD1	NA	CASSGGTGGMGTQYF	TGTGCCAGCAGCGGAGGGACAGGGGGTATGGGTACGCAGTATTTT
TRBV29-1	TRBJ1-5	TRBD1	NA	CSIQTGGGNQPQHF	TGCAGCATTCAGACAGGGGGCGGCAATCAGCCCCAGCATTTT
TRBV7-2	TRBJ1-2	NA	NA	CASSLGPRGGYTF	TGTGCCAGCAGCTTAGGTCCACGGGGAGGCTACACCTTC
TRBV2	TRBJ2-7	TRBD1	NA	CASSWDSNEQYF	TGTGCCAGCAGTTGGGACAGTAACGAGCAGTACTTC
TRBV4-2	TRBJ1-5	NA	few	CASSLHGRGGQPQHF	TGTGCCAGCAGCCTTCACGGGCGGGGCGGGCAGCCCCAGCATTTT
TRBV7-9	TRBJ1-1	TRBD1	NA	CASSLVSGTAKAFF	TGTGCCAGCAGCTTAGTGTCTGGGACAGCGAAAGCTTTCTTT
TRBV5-1	TRBJ1-2	NA	NA	CASSPGTGGYGYTF	TGCGCCAGCAGCCCGGGGACGGGGGGCTATGGCTACACCTTC
TRBV29-1	TRBJ2-5	TRBD1	NA	CSVGGQADQETQYF	TGCAGCGTTGGGGGACAGGCCGACCAAGAGACCCAGTACTTC
TRBV27	TRBJ1-1	TRBD1	NA	CASSRSPGQGAGNTEAFF	TGTGCCAGCAGTCGCTCACCGGGACAGGGGGCGGGTAACACTGAAGCTTTCTTT
TRBV5-1	TRBJ1-5	NA	NA	CASSLEGGNQPQHF	TGCGCCAGCAGCTTGGAAGGGGGCAATCAGCCCCAGCATTTT
TRBV7-3	TRBJ2-2	TRBD1	NA	CASSLSGGGTGELFF	TGTGCCAGCAGCCTCTCAGGGGGTGGCACCGGGGAGCTGTTTTTT
TRBV19	TRBJ2-1	TRBD2	NA	CASSIVSGRAHNEQFF	TGTGCCAGTAGTATAGTTAGCGGGAGGGCCCACAATGAGCAGTTCTTC
TRBV5-8	TRBJ2-1	TRBD2	NA	CASSYRTSGGANEQFF	TGTGCCAGCAGCTACCGGACTAGCGGGGGGGCCAATGAGCAGTTCTTC
TRBV9	TRBJ2-7	NA	NA	CASSVGESAYEQYF	TGTGCCAGCAGCGTAGGGGAGTCCGCCTACGAGCAGTACTTC
TRBV6-1	TRBJ2-3	NA	once	CASSVLEDTQYF	TGTGCCAGCAGTGTCCTAGAAGATACGCAGTATTTT
TRBV7-2	TRBJ2-2	NA	NA	CATKNTGELFF	TGTGCCACCAAGAACACCGGGGAGCTGTTTTTT
TRBV13	TRBJ2-5	TRBD1	NA	CASSLAPGTEKETQYF	TGTGCCAGCAGCTTGGCTCCCGGGACAGAGAAAGAGACCCAGTACTTC
TRBV6-1	TRBJ2-7	TRBD2	NA	CASSESAGARYEQYF	TGTGCCAGCAGTGAATCTGCGGGAGCCAGATACGAGCAGTACTTC
TRBV19	TRBJ2-2	TRBD2	NA	CASRPSGDTGELFF	TGTGCCAGTAGACCTAGCGGGGACACCGGGGAGCTGTTTTTT
TRBV7-9	TRBJ1-1	TRBD1	NA	CASSWGQGNTEAFF	TGTGCCAGCAGCTGGGGACAGGGGAACACTGAAGCTTTCTTT
TRBV30	TRBJ1-2	TRBD1	NA	CAWSVLGQEFYGYTF	TGTGCCTGGAGTGTATTGGGACAGGAATTCTATGGCTACACCTTC
TRBV5-6	TRBJ2-7	NA	NA	CASSSPGLDSYEQYF	TGTGCCAGCAGCTCGCCGGGACTGGACTCCTACGAGCAGTACTTC
TRBV19	TRBJ2-1	TRBD2	NA	CASSIRAGAIDEQFF	TGTGCCAGTAGTATACGAGCGGGAGCTATCGATGAGCAGTTCTTC
TRBV6-5	TRBJ1-6	TRBD1	NA	CASNPGTGFSPLHF	TGTGCCAGCAACCCCGGGACAGGGTTTTCACCCCTCCACTTT
TRBV6-5	TRBJ2-7	TRBD1	NA	CASSVGTARLEQYF	TGTGCCAGCAGCGTAGGGACAGCCCGACTCGAGCAGTACTTC
TRBV5-8	TRBJ2-5	TRBD2	NA	CASSLALAGGLRETQYF	TGTGCCAGCAGCTTGGCGTTGGCGGGAGGGCTTAGAGAGACCCAGTACTTC
TRBV5-8	TRBJ1-4	TRBD1	NA	CASDRASNEKLFF	TGTGCCAGCGACAGGGCTTCTAATGAAAAACTGTTTTTT
TRBV5-5	TRBJ1-4	NA	NA	CASSPEATNEKLFF	TGTGCCAGCAGCCCGGAGGCAACTAATGAAAAACTGTTTTTT
TRBV18	TRBJ1-1	NA	NA	CASSPSSKADTEAFF	TGTGCCAGCTCACCAAGTAGTAAAGCGGACACTGAAGCTTTCTTT
TRBV5-4	TRBJ1-2	NA	NA	CASSSDSSYGYTF	TGTGCCAGCAGCTCGGACTCAAGCTATGGCTACACCTTC
TRBV7-2	TRBJ2-1	TRBD2	NA	CASSLSASGGSSYNEQFF	TGTGCCAGCAGCTTAAGTGCTAGCGGGGGTAGCTCCTACAATGAGCAGTTCTTC
TRBV4-2	TRBJ2-7	TRBD2	NA	CASSEGTGGDYEQYF	TGTGCCAGCAGCGAAGGGACGGGAGGGGACTACGAGCAGTACTTC
TRBV5-1	TRBJ2-7	NA	once	CASSLLQDSSYEQYF	TGCGCCAGCAGCTTGCTCCAGGACTCCTCCTACGAGCAGTACTTC
TRBV27	TRBJ2-3	NA	NA	CASRRWDRGLLAGVRVTDTQYF	TGTGCCAGCAGAAGATGGGACAGGGGGTTACTAGCGGGAGTCCGGGTCACAGATACGCAGTATTTT
TRBV27	TRBJ1-2	TRBD1	NA	CASSWGTGDYGYTF	TGTGCCAGCAGTTGGGGGACAGGGGACTATGGCTACACCTTC
TRBV11-2	TRBJ1-1	TRBD1	NA	CASSGSTGWLSEAFF	TGTGCCAGCAGCGGATCGACAGGGTGGCTTAGTGAAGCTTTCTTT
TRBV19	TRBJ2-5	TRBD1	NA	CASSTPGGRETQYF	TGTGCCAGTAGTACCCCAGGGGGCAGGGAGACCCAGTACTTC
TRBV30	TRBJ1-3	NA	few	CATSPGPGNTIYF	TGTGCCACCTCACCAGGGCCAGGAAACACCATATATTTT
TRBV7-6	TRBJ2-6	NA	NA	CASSLGQGNSGANVLTF	TGTGCCAGCAGCTTAGGGCAGGGTAACTCTGGGGCCAACGTCCTGACTTTC
TRBV5-1	TRBJ1-4	NA	NA	CASSLGTANEKLFF	TGCGCCAGCAGCTTGGGGACAGCTAATGAAAAACTGTTTTTT
TRBV6-5	TRBJ1-2	TRBD1	few	CASRKQGARPYGYTF	TGTGCCAGCAGAAAACAGGGGGCCCGGCCTTATGGCTACACCTTC
TRBV23-1	TRBJ2-7	TRBD1	NA	CASSQSGTGEQYF	TGCGCCAGCAGTCAATCGGGGACAGGAGAGCAGTACTTC